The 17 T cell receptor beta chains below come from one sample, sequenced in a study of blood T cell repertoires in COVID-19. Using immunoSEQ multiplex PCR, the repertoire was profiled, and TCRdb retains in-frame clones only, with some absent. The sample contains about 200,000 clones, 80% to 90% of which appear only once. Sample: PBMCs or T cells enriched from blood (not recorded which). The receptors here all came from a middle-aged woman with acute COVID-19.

This CDR3 is CASSLRLAGGPEETQYF. For the CDR3, the DNA is TGTGCCAGCAGCTTGAGACTAGCGGGAGGGCCCGAGGAGACCCAGTACTTC. The V and J genes are TRBV7-9 and TRBJ2-5; TRBD2 aligns across 14 bases. Germline V lookup: CDR1 SEHNR, CDR2 FQNEAQ (reference sequence). With 3 bases clipped from V and 5 bases from J, the junction kept 8 bases outside the gene matches. This CDR3 contains 17 residues.

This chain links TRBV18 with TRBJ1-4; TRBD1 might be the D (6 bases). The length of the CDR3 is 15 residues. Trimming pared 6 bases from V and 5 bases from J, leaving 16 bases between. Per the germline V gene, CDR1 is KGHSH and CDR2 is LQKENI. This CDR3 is CASSPGQLDNEKLFF. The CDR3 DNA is TGTGCCAGCTCCCCCGGACAGCTCGACAATGAAAAACTGTTTTTT.

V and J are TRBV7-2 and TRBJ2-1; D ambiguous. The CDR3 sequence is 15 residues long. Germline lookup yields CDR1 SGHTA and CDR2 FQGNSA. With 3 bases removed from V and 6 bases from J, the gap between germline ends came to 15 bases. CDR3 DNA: TGTGCCAGCAGCTTTAGAGAACCGGGTCCCAATGAGCAGTTCTTC. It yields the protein CASSFREPGPNEQFF.

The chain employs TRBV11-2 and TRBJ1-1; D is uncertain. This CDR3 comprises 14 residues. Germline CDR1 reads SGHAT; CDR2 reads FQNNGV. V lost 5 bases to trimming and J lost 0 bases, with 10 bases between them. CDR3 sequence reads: CASSPAGLNTEAFF. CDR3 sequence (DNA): TGTGCCAGCAGCCCCGCGGGGTTGAACACTGAAGCTTTCTTT.

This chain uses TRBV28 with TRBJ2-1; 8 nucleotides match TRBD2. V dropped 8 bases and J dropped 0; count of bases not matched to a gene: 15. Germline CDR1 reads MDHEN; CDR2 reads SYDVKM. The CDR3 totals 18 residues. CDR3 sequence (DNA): TGTGCCAGCGAGATCGGTAGCGGGGTATCTAGCTCCTACAATGAGCAGTTCTTC. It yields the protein CASEIGSGVSSSYNEQFF.

The CDR3 DNA reads TGCAGCCCTCTAGCGGGAGACTACAATGAGCAGTTCTTC. This encodes CSPLAGDYNEQFF. V and J are TRBV29-1 and TRBJ2-1; 10 bases agree with TRBD2. The CDR3 totals 13 residues. Germline V gene sequence: CDR1 SQVTM, CDR2 ANQGSEA. J was trimmed by 3 bases and V by 8 bases; bases with no gene match: 4.

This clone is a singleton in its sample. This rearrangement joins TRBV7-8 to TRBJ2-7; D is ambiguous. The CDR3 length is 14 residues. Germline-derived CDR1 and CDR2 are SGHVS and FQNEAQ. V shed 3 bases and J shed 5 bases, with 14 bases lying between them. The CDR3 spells CASSFSRPQDEQYF. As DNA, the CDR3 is TGTGCCAGCAGCTTTTCGCGCCCCCAGGACGAGCAGTACTTC.

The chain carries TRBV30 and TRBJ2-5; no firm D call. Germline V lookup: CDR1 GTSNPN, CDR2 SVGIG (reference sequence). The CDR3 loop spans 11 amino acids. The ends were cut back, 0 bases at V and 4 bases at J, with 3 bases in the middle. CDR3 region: CAWSVRETQYF. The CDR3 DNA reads TGTGCCTGGAGTGTTCGAGAGACCCAGTACTTC.

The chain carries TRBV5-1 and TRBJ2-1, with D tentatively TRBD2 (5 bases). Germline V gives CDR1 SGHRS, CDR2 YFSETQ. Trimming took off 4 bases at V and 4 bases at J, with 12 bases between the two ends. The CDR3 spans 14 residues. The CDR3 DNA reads TGCGCCAGCAGCGCCCTAACTAGTTACAATGAGCAGTTCTTC. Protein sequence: CASSALTSYNEQFF.

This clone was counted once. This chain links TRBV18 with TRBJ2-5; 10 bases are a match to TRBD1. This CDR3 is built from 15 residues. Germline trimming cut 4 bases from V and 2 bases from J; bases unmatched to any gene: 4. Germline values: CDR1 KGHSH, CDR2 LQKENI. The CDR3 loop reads CASSRSDRGQETQYF. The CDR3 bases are TGTGCCAGCTCACGCTCGGACAGGGGGCAAGAGACCCAGTACTTC.

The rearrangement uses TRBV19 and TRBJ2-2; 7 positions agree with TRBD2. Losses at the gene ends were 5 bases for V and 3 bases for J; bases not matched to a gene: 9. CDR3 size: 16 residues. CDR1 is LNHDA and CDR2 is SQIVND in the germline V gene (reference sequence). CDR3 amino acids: CASSPGGGRYTGELFF. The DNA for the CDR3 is TGTGCCAGTAGTCCCGGGGGAGGGAGATACACCGGGGAGCTGTTTTTT. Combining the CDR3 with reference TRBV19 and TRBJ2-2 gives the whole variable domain DGGITQSPKYLFRKEGQNVTLSCEQNLNHDAMYWYRQDPGQGLRLIYYSQIVNDFQKGDIAEGYSVSREKKESFPLTVTSAQKNPTAFYLCASSPGGGRYTGELFFGEGSRLTVL.

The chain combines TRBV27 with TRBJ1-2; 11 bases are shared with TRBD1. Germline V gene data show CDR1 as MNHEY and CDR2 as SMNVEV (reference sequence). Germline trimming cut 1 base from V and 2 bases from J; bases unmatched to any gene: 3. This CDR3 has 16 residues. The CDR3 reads CASSLLGTGGNYGYTF. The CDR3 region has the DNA TGTGCCAGCAGTTTATTGGGGACAGGGGGGAACTATGGCTACACCTTC.

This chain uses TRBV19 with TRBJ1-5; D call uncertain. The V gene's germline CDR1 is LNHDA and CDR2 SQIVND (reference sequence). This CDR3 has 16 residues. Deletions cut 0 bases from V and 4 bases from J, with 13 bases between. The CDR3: CASSIDLQLPNQPQHF. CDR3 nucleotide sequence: TGTGCCAGTAGTATAGATCTTCAACTCCCGAATCAGCCCCAGCATTTT.

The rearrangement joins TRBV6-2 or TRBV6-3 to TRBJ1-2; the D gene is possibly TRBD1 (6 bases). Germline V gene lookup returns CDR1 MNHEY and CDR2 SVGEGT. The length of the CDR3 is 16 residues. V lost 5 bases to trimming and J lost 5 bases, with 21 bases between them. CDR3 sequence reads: CASSHLEAGTSYGYTF. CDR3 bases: TGTGCCAGCAGTCACCTCGAGGCCGGGACATCATATGGCTACACCTTC.

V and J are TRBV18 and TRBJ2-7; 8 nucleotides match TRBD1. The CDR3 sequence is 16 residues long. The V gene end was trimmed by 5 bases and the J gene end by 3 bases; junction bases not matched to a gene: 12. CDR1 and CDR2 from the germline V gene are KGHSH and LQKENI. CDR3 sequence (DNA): TGTGCCAGCTCAGATACGGGACAGGCAAACTTCTACGAGCAGTACTTC. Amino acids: CASSDTGQANFYEQYF.

CDR3 nucleotide sequence: TGTGCCAGCAACAGCTTAGATAGCGACTCCTACGAGCAGTACTTC. It translates to CASNSLDSDSYEQYF. This chain uses TRBV7-9 with TRBJ2-7; maybe TRBD2 (5 bases). Trimming cost V 7 bases and J 0 bases, with 16 bases left between them. The CDR3 has 15 amino acids. Per the germline V gene, CDR1 is SEHNR and CDR2 is FQNEAQ (reference sequence).

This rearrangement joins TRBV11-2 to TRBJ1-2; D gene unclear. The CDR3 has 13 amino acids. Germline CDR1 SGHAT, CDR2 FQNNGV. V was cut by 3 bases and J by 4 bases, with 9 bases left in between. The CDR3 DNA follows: TGTGCCAGCAGCTTTAACTCTCTCTATGGCTACACCTTC. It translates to CASSFNSLYGYTF. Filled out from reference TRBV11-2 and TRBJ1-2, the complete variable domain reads EAGVAQSPRYKIIEKRQSVAFWCNPISGHATLYWYQQILGQGPKLLIQFQNNGVVDDSQLPKDRFSAERLKGVDSTLKIQPAKLEDSAVYLCASSFNSLYGYTFGSGTRLTVV.